This T cell receptor beta chain was captured by sequencing in a study of T cells in Graves' hyperthyroidism and ophthalmopathy. Across the study: Prior to any treatment, at the point of initial diagnosis, peripheral blood was collected. Findings and caveats of the study: Most thyroid clonotypes that were expanded above 0.001 also turned up in blood. Patients with ophthalmopathy were separated from those with stable hyperthyroidism by a 13 V-J model.

Using RNA transcripts as the source, TCR beta CDR3 regions were amplified. A first-round RT-PCR of the TCR CDR3 used the HTBI primer set. TCRdb re-derived calls from the multiplex PCR reads in MiXCR, one entry per CDR3 protein. This table holds about 52,000 distinct CDR3 sequences, around 48% found once. This clonotype has ten or more counts. Antigen: not known. A NOSPECS grade of at least 4, a Clinical Activity Score of at least 3 and duration under 3 months were recorded in ophthalmopathy patients. The CDR3 consists of 14 residues. The ends were cut back, 1 base at V and 1 base at J, with 4 bases in the middle. The V gene's germline CDR1 is MNHNS and CDR2 SASEGT.

The sample consisted of blood. The rearrangement joins TRBV6-1 to TRBJ2-2, with D hard to call. The source of this sequence is a woman in her fifties or sixties with Graves' ophthalmopathy. In nucleotides, the CDR3 is TGTGCCAGCAGTGAAGAGGTGAACACCGGGGAGCTGTTTTTT. Amino acid sequence: CASSEEVNTGELFF.